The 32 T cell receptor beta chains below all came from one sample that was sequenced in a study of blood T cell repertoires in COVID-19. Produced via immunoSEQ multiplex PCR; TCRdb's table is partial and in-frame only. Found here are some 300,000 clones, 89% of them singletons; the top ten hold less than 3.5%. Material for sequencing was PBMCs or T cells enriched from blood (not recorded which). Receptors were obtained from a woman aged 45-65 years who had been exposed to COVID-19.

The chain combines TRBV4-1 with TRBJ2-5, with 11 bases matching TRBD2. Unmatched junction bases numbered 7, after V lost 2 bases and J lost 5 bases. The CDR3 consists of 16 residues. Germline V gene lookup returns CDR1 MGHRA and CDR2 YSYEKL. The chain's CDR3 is CASSQSGTSGGETQYF. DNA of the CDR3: TGCGCCAGCAGCCAATCTGGGACTAGCGGAGGGGAGACCCAGTACTTC.

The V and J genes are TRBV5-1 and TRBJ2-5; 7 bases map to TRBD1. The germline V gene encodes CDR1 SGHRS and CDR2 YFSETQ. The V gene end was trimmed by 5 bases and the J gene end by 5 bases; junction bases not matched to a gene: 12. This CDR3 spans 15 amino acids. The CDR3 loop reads CASSEENRGGETQYF. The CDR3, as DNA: TGCGCCAGCAGTGAAGAGAACAGGGGTGGGGAGACCCAGTACTTC. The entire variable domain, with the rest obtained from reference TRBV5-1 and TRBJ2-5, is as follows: KAGVTQTPRYLIKTRGQQVTLSCSPISGHRSVSWYQQTPGQGLQFLFEYFSETQRNKGNFPGRFSGRQFSNSRSEMNVSTLELGDSALYLCASSEENRGGETQYFGPGTRLLVL.

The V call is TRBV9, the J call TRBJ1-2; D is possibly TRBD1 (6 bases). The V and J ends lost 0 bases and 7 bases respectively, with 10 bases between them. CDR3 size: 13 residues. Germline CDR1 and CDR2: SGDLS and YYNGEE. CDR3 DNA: TGTGCCAGCAGCGTAGTGACAGGCTTTGGCTACACCTTC. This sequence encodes CASSVVTGFGYTF.

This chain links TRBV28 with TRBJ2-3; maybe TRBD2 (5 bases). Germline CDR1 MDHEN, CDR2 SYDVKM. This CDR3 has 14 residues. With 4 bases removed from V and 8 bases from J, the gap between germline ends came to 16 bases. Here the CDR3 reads CASSSGLTPVTQYF. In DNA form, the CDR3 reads TGTGCCAGCAGTTCCGGACTGACCCCCGTTACGCAGTATTTT.

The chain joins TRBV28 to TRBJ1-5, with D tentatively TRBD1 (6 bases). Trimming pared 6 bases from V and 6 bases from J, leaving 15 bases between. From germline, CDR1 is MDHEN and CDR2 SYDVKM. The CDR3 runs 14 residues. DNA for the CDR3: TGTGCCAGCAGCAACAGAGGGGGAATTCAGCCCCAGCATTTT. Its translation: CASSNRGGIQPQHF.

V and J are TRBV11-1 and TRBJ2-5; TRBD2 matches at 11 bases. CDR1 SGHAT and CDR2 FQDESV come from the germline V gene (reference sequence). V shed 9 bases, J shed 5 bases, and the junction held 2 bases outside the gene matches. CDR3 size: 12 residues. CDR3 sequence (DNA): TGTGCCAGTAGCGGGGGGGCGGAGACCCAGTACTTC. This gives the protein CASSGGAETQYF.

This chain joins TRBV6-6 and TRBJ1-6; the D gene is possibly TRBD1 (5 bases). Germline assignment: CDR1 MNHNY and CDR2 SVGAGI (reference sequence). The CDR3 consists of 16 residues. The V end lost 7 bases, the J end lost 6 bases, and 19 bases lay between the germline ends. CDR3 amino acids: CASIQRGQPLNSPLHF. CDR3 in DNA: TGTGCCAGCATCCAAAGGGGCCAACCCCTTAATTCACCCCTCCACTTT.

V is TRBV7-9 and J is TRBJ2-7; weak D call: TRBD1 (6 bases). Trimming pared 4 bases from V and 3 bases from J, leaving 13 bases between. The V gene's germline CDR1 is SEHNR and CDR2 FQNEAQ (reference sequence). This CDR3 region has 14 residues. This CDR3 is CASSSRDIHYEQYF. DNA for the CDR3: TGTGCCAGCAGCTCGAGGGACATTCACTACGAGCAGTACTTC.

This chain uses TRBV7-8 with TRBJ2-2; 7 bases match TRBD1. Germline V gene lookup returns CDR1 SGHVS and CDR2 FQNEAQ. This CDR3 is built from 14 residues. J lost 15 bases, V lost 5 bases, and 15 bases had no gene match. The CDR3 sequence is CASSPGQWKGSMFF. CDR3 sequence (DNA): TGTGCCAGCAGCCCGGGACAGTGGAAGGGTAGTATGTTTTTT.

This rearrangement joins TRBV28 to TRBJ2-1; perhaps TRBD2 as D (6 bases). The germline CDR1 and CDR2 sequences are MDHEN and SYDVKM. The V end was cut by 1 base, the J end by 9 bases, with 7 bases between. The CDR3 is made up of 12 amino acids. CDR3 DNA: TGTGCCAGCAGTTTATCGGGAGCTGAGCAGTTCTTC. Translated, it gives CASSLSGAEQFF.

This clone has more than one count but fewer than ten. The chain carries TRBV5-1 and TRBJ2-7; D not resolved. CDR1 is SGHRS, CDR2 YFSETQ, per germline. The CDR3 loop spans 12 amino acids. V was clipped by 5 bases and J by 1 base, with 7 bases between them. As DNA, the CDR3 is TGCGCCAGCAGGGGCCGATCCTACGAGCAGTACTTC. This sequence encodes CASRGRSYEQYF.

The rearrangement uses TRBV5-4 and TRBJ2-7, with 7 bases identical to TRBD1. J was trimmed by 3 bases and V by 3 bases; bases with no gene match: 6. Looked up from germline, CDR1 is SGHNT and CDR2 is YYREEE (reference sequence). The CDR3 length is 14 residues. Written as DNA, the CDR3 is TGTGCCAGCAGCTCCCGGGACAGTGTCTACGAGCAGTACTTC. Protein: CASSSRDSVYEQYF. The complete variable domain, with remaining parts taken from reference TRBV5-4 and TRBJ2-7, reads ETGVTQSPTHLIKTRGQQVTLRCSSQSGHNTVSWYQQALGQGPQFIFQYYREEENGRGNFPPRFSGLQFPNYSSELNVNALELDDSALYLCASSSRDSVYEQYFGPGTRLTVT.

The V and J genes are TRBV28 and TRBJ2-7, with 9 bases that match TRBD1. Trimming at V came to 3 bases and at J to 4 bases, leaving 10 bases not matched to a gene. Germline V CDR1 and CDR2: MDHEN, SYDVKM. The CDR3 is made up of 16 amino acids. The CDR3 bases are TGTGCCAGCAGTTTCCCGCCCGGGACAGGGATATACGAGCAGTACTTC. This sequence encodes CASSFPPGTGIYEQYF.

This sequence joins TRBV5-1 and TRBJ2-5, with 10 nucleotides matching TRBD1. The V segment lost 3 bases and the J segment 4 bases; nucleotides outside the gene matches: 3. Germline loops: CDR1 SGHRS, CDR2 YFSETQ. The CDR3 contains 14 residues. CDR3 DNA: TGCGCCAGCAGCTACGGACAGGGGGGAGAGACCCAGTACTTC. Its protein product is CASSYGQGGETQYF.

The DNA for the CDR3 is TGTGCCAGCAGGAGCAGGGTGGGCTACAATGAGCAGTTCTTC. Its protein is CASRSRVGYNEQFF. This sequence joins TRBV2 and TRBJ2-1; the D gene is possibly TRBD1 (5 bases). Per germline, CDR1 SNHLY and CDR2 FYNNEI. CDR3 length: 14 amino acids. Trimming shortened V by 6 bases and J by 3 bases, and 12 bases separated the two germline ends.

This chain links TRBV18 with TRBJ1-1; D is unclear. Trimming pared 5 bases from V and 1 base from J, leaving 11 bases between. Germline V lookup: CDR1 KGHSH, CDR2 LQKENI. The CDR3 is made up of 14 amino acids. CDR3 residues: CASSNIRENTEAFF. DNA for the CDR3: TGTGCCAGCTCAAATATCCGGGAGAACACTGAAGCTTTCTTT.

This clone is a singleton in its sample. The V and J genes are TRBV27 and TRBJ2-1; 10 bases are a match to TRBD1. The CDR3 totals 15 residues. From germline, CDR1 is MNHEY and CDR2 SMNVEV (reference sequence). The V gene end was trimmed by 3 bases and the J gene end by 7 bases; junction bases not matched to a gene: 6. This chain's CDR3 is CASSLATGGFNEQFF. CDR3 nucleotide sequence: TGTGCCAGCAGTTTGGCGACAGGGGGCTTTAATGAGCAGTTCTTC.

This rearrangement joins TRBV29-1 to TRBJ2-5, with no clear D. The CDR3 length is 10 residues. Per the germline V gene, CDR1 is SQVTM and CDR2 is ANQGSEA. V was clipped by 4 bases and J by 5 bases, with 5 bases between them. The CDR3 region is CSVVYETQYF. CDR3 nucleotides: TGCAGCGTTGTTTATGAGACCCAGTACTTC.

The CDR3 spells CASSLLQMNTGELFF. The CDR3 nucleotides are TGCGCCAGCAGCTTGTTGCAGATGAACACCGGGGAGCTGTTTTTT. The chain links TRBV5-1 to TRBJ2-2; D gene unclear. Germline CDR1 SGHRS, CDR2 YFSETQ. This CDR3 region has 15 residues. Deletions cut 1 base from V and 1 base from J, with 8 bases between.

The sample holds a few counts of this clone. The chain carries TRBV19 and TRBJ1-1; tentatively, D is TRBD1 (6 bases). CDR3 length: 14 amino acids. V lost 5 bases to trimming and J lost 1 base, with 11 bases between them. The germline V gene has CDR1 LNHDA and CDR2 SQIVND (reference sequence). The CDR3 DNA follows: TGTGCCAGTAGTGTGCGGGGGCCGAACACTGAAGCTTTCTTT. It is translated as CASSVRGPNTEAFF. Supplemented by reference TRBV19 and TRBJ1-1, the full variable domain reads DGGITQSPKYLFRKEGQNVTLSCEQNLNHDAMYWYRQDPGQGLRLIYYSQIVNDFQKGDIAEGYSVSREKKESFPLTVTSAQKNPTAFYLCASSVRGPNTEAFFGQGTRLTVV.

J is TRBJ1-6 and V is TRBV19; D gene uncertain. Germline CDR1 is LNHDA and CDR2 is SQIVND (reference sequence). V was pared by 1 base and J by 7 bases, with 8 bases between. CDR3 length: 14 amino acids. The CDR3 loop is CASSIVRENSPLHF. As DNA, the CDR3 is TGTGCCAGTAGTATAGTGAGGGAGAATTCACCCCTCCACTTT. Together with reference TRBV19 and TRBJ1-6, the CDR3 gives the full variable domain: DGGITQSPKYLFRKEGQNVTLSCEQNLNHDAMYWYRQDPGQGLRLIYYSQIVNDFQKGDIAEGYSVSREKKESFPLTVTSAQKNPTAFYLCASSIVRENSPLHFGNGTRLTVT.

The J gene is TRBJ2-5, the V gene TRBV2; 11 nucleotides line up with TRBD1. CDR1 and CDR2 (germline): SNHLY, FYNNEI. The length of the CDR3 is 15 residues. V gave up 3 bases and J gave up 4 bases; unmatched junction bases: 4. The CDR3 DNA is TGTGCCAGCAGTGAGGGACAGGGGGTATCAGAGACCCAGTACTTC. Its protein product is CASSEGQGVSETQYF.

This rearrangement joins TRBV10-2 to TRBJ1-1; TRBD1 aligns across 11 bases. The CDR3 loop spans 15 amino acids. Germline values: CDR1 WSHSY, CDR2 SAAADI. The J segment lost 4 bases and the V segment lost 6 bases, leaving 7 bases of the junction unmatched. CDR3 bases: TGCGCCAGCAGCCAATTCGGGACAGGGGGCACTGAAGCTTTCTTT. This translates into CASSQFGTGGTEAFF.

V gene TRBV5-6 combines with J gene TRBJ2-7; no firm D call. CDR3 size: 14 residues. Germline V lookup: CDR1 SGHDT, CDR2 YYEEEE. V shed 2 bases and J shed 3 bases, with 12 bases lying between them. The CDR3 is CASSLGQTNYEQYF. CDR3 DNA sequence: TGTGCCAGCAGCTTAGGTCAGACAAACTACGAGCAGTACTTC.

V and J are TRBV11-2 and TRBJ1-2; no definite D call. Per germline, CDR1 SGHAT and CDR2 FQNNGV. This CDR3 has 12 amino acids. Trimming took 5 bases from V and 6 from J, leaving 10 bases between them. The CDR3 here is CASSGRGHGYTF. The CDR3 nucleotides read TGTGCCAGCAGCGGGAGAGGTCATGGCTACACCTTC.

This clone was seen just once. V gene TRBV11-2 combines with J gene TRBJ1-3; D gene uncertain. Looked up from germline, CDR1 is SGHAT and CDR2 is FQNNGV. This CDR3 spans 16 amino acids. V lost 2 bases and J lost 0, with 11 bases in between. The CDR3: CASSLLGTSSGNTIYF. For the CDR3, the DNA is TGTGCCAGCAGCTTACTTGGTACTTCCTCTGGAAACACCATATATTTT.

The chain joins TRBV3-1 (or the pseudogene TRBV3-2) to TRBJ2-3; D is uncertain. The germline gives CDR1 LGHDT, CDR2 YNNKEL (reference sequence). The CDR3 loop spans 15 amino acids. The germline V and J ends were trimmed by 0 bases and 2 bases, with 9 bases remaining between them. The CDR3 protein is CASSQDPLATDTQYF. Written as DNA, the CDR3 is TGTGCCAGCAGCCAAGATCCGTTAGCCACAGATACGCAGTATTTT.

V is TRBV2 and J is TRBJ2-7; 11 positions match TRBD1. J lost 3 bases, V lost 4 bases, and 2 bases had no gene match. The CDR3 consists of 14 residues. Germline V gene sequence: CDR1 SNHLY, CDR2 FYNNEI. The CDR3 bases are TGTGCCAGCAGTGTTGGGACAGGGGGCTACGAGCAGTACTTC. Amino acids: CASSVGTGGYEQYF.

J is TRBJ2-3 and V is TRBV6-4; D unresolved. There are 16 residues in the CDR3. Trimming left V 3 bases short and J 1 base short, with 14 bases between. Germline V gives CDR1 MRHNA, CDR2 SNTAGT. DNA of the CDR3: TGTGCCAGCAGTGAATCGTCTACCGGTGGCACAGATACGCAGTATTTT. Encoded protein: CASSESSTGGTDTQYF.

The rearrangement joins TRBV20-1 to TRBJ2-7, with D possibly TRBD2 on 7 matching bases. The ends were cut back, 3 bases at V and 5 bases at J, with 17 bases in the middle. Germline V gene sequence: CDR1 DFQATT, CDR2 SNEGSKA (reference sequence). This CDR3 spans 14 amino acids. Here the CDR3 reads CSASWGGGRDEQYF. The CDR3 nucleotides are TGCAGTGCTAGTTGGGGCGGGGGCCGGGACGAGCAGTACTTC.

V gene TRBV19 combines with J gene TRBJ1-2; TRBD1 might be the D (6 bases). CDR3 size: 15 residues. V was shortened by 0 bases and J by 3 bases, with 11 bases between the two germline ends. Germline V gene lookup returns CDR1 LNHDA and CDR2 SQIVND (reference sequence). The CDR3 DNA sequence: TGTGCCAGTAGTATAGAAGTCAGGGGCTACTATGGCTACACCTTC. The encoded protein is CASSIEVRGYYGYTF. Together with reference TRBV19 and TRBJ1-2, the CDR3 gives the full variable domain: DGGITQSPKYLFRKEGQNVTLSCEQNLNHDAMYWYRQDPGQGLRLIYYSQIVNDFQKGDIAEGYSVSREKKESFPLTVTSAQKNPTAFYLCASSIEVRGYYGYTFGSGTRLTVV.

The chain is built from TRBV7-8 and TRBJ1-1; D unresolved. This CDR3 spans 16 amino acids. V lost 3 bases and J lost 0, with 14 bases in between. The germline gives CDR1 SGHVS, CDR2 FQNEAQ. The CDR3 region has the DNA TGTGCCAGCAGCTTCGGCGGCGGAGCCCTGAACACTGAAGCTTTCTTT. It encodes CASSFGGGALNTEAFF.